This section outlines one T cell receptor beta chain sequence together with its context. Antigen unknown. Relative to the germline gene, one junction end is altered; a read error may explain this. The source of about 2 micrograms of genomic DNA for TCR beta libraries was cryopreserved PBMCs. The CDR3 totals 13 residues. CDR1 WSHSY and CDR2 SAAADI come from the germline V gene. The assay was immunoSEQ multiplex PCR, and TCRdb's table has in-frame clones only and misses some. The sample yields approximately 32,000 clones, around 63% seen once. The source of the sample is a study of cytotoxic CD8 clonotypes in ibrutinib-treated CLL. Notes on the study in general: Clonality grew at ibrutinib response; at progression, it decreased back toward baseline. Baseline-level clonality went beyond age-matched healthy donors and moved in step with circulating CD8+ T-cell counts.

This receptor was identified in a human donor with chronic lymphocytic leukemia. This sample comprised PBMCs, obtained before ibrutinib treatment. The chain has TRBV10-2 and TRBJ2-3, with TRBD2 matching over 9 bases. The CDR3 loop reads CASSETRGGPNSF. In DNA, the CDR3 is TGCGCCAGCAGTGAGACGCGGGGGGGCCCCAACTCCTTT.